A single T cell receptor (beta chain) is shown here with its context. The sample is drawn from a study of blood T cell repertoires in COVID-19. Study members were between about 18 and 95 years old and lived in some 22 US regions. V dropped 2 bases and J dropped 7 bases, with 11 bases sitting between them. This CDR3 spans 13 amino acids. Germline assignment: CDR1 MDHEN and CDR2 SYDVKM. Only in-frame clones appear in the TCRdb table, and some are missing; sequencing was by immunoSEQ multiplex PCR. This sample has about 170,000 clones, with less than 90% found just once. The sequence was obtained from a woman between 50 and 59 years old who had recovered from COVID-19. The sequenced sample consisted of PBMCs or T cells enriched from blood (not recorded which). This chain connects TRBV28 to TRBJ1-2, with D uncertain. CDR3 amino acids: CASSLISGVGYTF. Here the CDR3 DNA reads TGTGCCAGCAGTTTAATTTCCGGGGTTGGCTACACCTTC.